The next 2 T cell receptor beta chains were all read from a single sample in a study of T cells after yellow fever vaccination. A single record per CDR3 protein comes from TCRdb applying MiXCR to the 5' RACE reads. The data contain more than 120,000 distinct CDR3 sequences, 7.7% of them seen just once; the ten biggest clones take up approximately 0.78%. The source material was CD4+ T cells sorted from PBMCs, sampled 5 days after the yellow fever booster vaccination. The receptor set was obtained from a man aged 25 to 40 who received the YFV17D yellow fever vaccine.

This clonotype was observed a single time. The chain's CDR3 is CASSSGAEAFRTDTQYF. The DNA of the CDR3 is TGTGCCAGCAGCTCTGGAGCTGAGGCCTTTCGCACAGATACGCAGTATTTT. This chain links TRBV7-2 with TRBJ2-3; no clear D. Germline assignment: CDR1 SGHTA and CDR2 FQGNSA. Deletions cut 4 bases from V and 1 base from J, with 18 bases between. CDR3 length: 17 amino acids. The complete variable domain, with remaining parts taken from reference TRBV7-2 and TRBJ2-3, reads GAGVSQSPSNKVTEKGKDVELRCDPISGHTALYWYRQSLGQGLEFLIYFQGNSAPDKSGLPSDRFSAERTGGSVSTLTIQRTQQEDSAVYLCASSSGAEAFRTDTQYFGPGTRLTVL.

This clonotype was detected many times. The chain combines TRBV12-3 or TRBV12-4 with TRBJ1-3; D ambiguous. CDR3 size: 13 residues. V lost 6 bases, J lost 4 bases, and 10 bases lay in between. The CDR3 DNA follows: TGTGCCAGCAGCCCTCCGGGGGGAAACACCATATATTTT. This gives the protein CASSPPGGNTIYF.